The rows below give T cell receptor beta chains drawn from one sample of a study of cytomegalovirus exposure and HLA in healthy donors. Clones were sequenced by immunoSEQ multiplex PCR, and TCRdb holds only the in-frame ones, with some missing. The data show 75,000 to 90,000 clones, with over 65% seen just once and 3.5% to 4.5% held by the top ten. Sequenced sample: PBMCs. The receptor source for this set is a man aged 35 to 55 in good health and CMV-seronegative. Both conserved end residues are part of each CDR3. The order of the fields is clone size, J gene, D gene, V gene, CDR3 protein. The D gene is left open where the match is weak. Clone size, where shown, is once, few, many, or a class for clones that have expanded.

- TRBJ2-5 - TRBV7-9 CASSLTQGQETQYF
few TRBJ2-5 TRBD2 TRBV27 CASSLGTSGSTETQYF
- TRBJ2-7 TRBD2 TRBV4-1 CASSQVAGVSYEQYF
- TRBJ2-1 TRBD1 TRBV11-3 CASSSTDRRDEQFF
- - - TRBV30 CAWGHSGNTIYF
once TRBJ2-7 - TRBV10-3 CAISEGQGYEQYF
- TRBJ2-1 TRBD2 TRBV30 CAWGARGRAGNEQFF
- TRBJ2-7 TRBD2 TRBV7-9 CASSPGTSGSQSYEQYF
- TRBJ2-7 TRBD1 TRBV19 CASSSPGQTYEQYF
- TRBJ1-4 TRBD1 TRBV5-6 CASSPGQGAANEKLFF
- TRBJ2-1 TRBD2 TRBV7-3 CASTLAGNSREQFF
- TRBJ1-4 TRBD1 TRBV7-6 CASSLGTGNEKLFF
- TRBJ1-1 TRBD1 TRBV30 CAWAQGAGTEAFF
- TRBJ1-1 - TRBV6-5 CASSRGGTNTEAFF
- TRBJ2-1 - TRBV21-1 CASASTGDEQFF
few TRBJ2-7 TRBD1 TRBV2 CASSAETGVSYEQYF
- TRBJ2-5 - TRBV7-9 CASSSLQGSETQYF
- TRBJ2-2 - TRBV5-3 CARRHSLTRDSTGELFF
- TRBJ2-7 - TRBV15 CATSPLGSTYEQYF
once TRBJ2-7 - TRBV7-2 CASSLVFYEQYF
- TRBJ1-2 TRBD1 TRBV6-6 CASSFLQGDGYTF
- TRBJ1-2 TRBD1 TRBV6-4 CASSAAGGAGGYTF
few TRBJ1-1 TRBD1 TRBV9 CASSVKGAWDTEAFF
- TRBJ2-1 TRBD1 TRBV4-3 CASSLKHPGQGYYEQFF
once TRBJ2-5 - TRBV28 CASSYRQGGQETQYF
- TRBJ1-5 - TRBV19 CASSIDRPGQPQHF
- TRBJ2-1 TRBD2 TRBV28 CASSPSGRVFHEQFF
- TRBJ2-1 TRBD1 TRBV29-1 CSVQQGNEQFF
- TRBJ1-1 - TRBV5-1 CASSLAPGTEAFF
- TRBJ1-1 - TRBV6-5 CASTTAGVTEAFF
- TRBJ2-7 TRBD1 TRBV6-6 CASSGRTGLYEQYF
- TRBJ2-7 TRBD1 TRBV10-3 CAIRERTGSEQYF
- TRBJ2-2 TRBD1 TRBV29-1 CSAGTGPGELFF
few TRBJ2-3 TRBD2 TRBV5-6 CASSFASGGYTQYF
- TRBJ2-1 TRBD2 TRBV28 CASSLGREALVF
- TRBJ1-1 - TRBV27 CASSLSGIGAEAFF
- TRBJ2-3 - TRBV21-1 CASSRAGGSTDTQYF
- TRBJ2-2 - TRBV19 CASSPPSPGELFF
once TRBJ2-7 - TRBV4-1 CASTRMSYEQYF
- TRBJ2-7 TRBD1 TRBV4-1 CASSQEVTGKLAEQYF
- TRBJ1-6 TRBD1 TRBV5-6 CASSLRQGIFPLHF
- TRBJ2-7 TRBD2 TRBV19 CASSISGTSGYEQYF
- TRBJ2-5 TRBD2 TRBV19 CASSTRGGRAPETQYF